These T cell receptor beta chains were read from a single sample in a study of blood T cell repertoires in COVID-19. Data came from immunoSEQ multiplex PCR; TCRdb stores just in-frame clones and leaves some out. The table lists hundreds of thousands of clones, roughly 83% of them singletons. The sample consisted of PBMCs or T cells enriched from blood (not recorded which). The receptor set was obtained from a woman in her forties or fifties who had recovered from COVID-19. Both conserved end residues are trimmed from each CDR3.

TRBV7-9,TRBJ1-2,ASSFTGGDSHGYT
TRBV9,TRBJ2-2,ASSVPRWREDTGELF
TRBV7-2,TRBJ2-3,ASSGDLTPSTDTQY
TRBV7-7,TRBJ2-3,ASSLTLAASTDTQY
TRBV7-9,TRBJ2-5,ASSARDNQETQY
TRBV15,TRBJ1-4,ATSSQVLTQEKLF
TRBV4-2,TRBJ1-4,ASSQKTTGGTNEKLF
TRBV6-5,TRBJ2-1,ASSYSFYNEQF
TRBV9,TRBJ2-2,ASEGRQNTGELF
TRBV10-3,TRBJ1-1,AISEFTGETEAF
TRBV2,TRBJ1-4,ATRQGLADEKLF
TRBV12-3/TRBV12-4,TRBJ1-2,ASSEDRTYGYT
TRBV18,TRBJ1-2,ASSLGGGMIVYGYT
TRBV19,TRBJ1-6,ASSIMTGKYNSPLH
TRBV27,TRBJ1-5,ASSGALGNQPQH
TRBV4-1,TRBJ2-7,ASSQPTSGSSYEQY
TRBV7-6,TRBJ1-1,ASSLARGRMNTEAF
TRBV11-2,TRBJ2-1,ASSLDRGSSYNEQF
TRBV7-2,TRBJ2-1,ASSLVRYNEQF
TRBV9,TRBJ1-1,ASSVEGQQNTEAF
TRBV10-2,TRBJ1-5,ASTPGQARNQPQH
TRBV11-2,TRBJ2-7,ASSLSLRLAGTAYEQY
TRBV5-6,TRBJ2-2,ASSLQRTSGRWTGELF
TRBV6-2/TRBV6-3,TRBJ1-5,ASSLLYQPQH
TRBV19,TRBJ1-6,ASSIKDRNNSPLH
TRBV4-3,TRBJ1-5,ASSQRTGTQPQH
TRBV7-2,TRBJ2-5,ASSSQSGETQY
TRBV5-1,TRBJ1-1,ASSSTFAEAF
TRBV2,TRBJ1-6,ASSASLYNSPLH
TRBV4-3,TRBJ1-2,ASSHNTVGVIGYT
TRBV7-9,TRBJ1-5,ASTHGGGNQPQH
TRBV5-5,TRBJ2-1,ASSLFPGQGYNEQF
TRBV7-8,TRBJ1-5,ASSLATGGDSNQPQH
TRBV5-6,TRBJ1-1,ASSSLNYGAEAF
TRBV21-1,TRBJ2-7,ASSNAGTGKDEQY
TRBV7-2,TRBJ2-1,ASSLTAPGQGANEQF
TRBV6-4,TRBJ2-1,ASRTLGGTVPRRYNEQF
TRBV7-9,TRBJ2-3,ASSLGQGADTQY
TRBV7-2,TRBJ2-3,ASSPDFASTDTQY